This paragraph covers one TCR beta chain sequence. Its antigen is currently unknown. This entry comes from a study of beta chain features in type 1 diabetes. Turning to the study itself: No age, gender or cell yield differences were seen between patients and healthy donors. Sorted cells from all samples, numbering 100 million to 120 million, were examined. General study points: Shorter templates might be favored by PCR, equally in patients and controls. In all four CD4+ subsets, TCRB CDR3 length was significantly, moderately reduced in type 1 diabetes.

Of the isolated RNA, all was reverse transcribed, and so the sequenced material was expressed TCRB transcripts. Generated by immunoSEQ multiplex PCR, the TCRdb table keeps only in-frame clones and is missing some. The table includes about 340,000 clones, approximately 9.7% detected once. V lost 3 bases and J lost 1, with 8 bases in between. Germline V gene lookup returns CDR1 MNHEY and CDR2 SMNVEV (reference sequence). CDR3 length: 14 amino acids. The chain carries TRBV27 and TRBJ2-3; no clear D gene. The sequenced sample was central memory CD4+ T cells from blood. This TCR was sampled from a man aged 25-45 years with type 1 diabetes. CDR3 region: CASSLRDGTDTQYF. The CDR3 DNA follows: TGTGCCAGCAGTTTGCGAGACGGCACAGATACGCAGTATTTT.